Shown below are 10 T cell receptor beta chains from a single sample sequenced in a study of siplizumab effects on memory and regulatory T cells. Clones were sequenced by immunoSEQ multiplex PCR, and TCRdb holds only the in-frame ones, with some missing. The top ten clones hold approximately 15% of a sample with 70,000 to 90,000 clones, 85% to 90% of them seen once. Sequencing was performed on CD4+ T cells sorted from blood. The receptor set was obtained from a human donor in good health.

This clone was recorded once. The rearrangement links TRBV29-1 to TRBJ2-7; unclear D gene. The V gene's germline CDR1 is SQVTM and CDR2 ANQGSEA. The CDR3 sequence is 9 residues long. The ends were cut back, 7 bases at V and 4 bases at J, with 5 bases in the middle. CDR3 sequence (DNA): TGCAGCGGACCGTACGAGCAGTACTTC. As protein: CSGPYEQYF.

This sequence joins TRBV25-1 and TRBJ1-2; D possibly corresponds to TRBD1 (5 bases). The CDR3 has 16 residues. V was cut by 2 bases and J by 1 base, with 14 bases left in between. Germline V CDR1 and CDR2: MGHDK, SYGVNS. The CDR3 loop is CASSETRGAINYGYTF. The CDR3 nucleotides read TGTGCCAGCAGTGAAACCAGAGGGGCGATTAACTATGGCTACACCTTC.

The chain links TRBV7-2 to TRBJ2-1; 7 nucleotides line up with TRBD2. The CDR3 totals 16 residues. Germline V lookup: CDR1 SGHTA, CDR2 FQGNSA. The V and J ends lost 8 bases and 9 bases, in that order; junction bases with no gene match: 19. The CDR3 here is CASGRPGGGIRSEQFF. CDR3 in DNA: TGTGCCAGCGGCAGACCGGGAGGAGGGATCCGGTCTGAGCAGTTCTTC.

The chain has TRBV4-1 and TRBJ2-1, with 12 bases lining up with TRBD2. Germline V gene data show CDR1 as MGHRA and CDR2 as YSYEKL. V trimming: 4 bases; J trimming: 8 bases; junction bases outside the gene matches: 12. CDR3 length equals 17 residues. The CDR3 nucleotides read TGCGCCAGCAGCCGTATTCTCGGGCTAGCGGGAGGGGATGAGCAGTTCTTC. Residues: CASSRILGLAGGDEQFF.

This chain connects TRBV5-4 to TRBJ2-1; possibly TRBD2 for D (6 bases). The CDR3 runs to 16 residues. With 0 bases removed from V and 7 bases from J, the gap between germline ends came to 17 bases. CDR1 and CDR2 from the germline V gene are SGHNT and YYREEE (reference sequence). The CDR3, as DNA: TGTGCCAGCAGCTTGGATTTGACGGGAGTTGGAAATGAGCAGTTCTTC. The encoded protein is CASSLDLTGVGNEQFF.

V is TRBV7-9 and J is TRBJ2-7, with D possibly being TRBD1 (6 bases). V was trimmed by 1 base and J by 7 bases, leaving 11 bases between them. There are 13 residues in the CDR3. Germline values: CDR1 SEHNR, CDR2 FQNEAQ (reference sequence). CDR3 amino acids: CASSLVQGREQYF. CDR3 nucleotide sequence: TGTGCCAGCAGCTTAGTTCAGGGGCGGGAGCAGTACTTC.

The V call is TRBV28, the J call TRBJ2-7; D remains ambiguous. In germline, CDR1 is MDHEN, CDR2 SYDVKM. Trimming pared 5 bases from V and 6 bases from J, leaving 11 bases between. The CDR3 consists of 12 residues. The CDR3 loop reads CASSLRTSEQYF. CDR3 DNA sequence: TGTGCCAGCAGTCTACGGACCTCCGAGCAGTACTTC.

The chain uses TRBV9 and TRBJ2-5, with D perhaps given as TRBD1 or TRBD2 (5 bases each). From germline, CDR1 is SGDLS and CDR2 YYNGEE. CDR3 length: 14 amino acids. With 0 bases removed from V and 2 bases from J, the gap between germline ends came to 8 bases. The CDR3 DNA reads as TGTGCCAGCAGCGTAGGAGGGGTACAAGAGACCCAGTACTTC. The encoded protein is CASSVGGVQETQYF.

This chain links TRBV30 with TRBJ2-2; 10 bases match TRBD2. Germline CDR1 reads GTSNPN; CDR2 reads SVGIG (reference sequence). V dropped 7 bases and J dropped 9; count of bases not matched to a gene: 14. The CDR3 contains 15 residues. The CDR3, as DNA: TGTGCCTCCTCAACCCGGACTAGCGGTTCCAGGGAGCTGTTTTTT. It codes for CASSTRTSGSRELFF.

CDR3 loop: CASSRPWTVSGETQYF. Here the CDR3 DNA reads TGTGCCAGCAGCCGTCCTTGGACAGTCAGCGGAGAGACCCAGTACTTC. The rearrangement joins TRBV28 to TRBJ2-5, with D perhaps matching TRBD1 (6 bases). The V end lost 6 bases, the J end lost 4 bases, and 21 bases lay between the germline ends. Germline V CDR1 and CDR2: MDHEN, SYDVKM. CDR3 length: 16 amino acids.